This TCR beta chain was sequenced in a study of identical twins. Points from the study as a whole: The more abundant beta clonotypes in cord blood had fewer insertions, and memory repertoires did not show this.

Via MiXCR, TCRdb re-called the 5' RACE reads, giving one row per CDR3 protein. In the table there are 300,000 to 400,000 distinct CDR3 sequences, 12% of which are singletons. About this clonotype: Antigen specificity is unknown.

The data were also submitted as part of a second study, on yellow fever vaccine responses in identical twins.

The sequenced sample was CD8+ T cells sorted from blood. The receptor was isolated from a woman under 30 in good health.

The CDR3 loop reads CASSLVVAGVPPDTQYF. The CDR3 DNA is TGTGCCAGCAGCTTAGTTGTAGCGGGAGTCCCCCCAGATACGCAGTATTTT. The V and J genes are TRBV7-2 and TRBJ2-3; 9 bases line up with TRBD2. The germline CDR1 and CDR2 sequences are SGHTA and FQGNSA. V lost 1 base and J lost 4; bases outside the gene matches: 9. The CDR3 length is 17 residues.